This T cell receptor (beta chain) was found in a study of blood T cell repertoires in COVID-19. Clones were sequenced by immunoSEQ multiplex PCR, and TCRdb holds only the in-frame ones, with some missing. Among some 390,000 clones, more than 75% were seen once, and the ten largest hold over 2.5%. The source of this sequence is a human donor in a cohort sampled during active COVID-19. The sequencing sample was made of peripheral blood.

CDR3 DNA sequence: TGTGCCAGCACCCAACCAGGGGGCCCTAACTATGGCTACACCTTC. Protein sequence: CASTQPGGPNYGYTF. This chain uses TRBV28 with TRBJ1-2; 8 bases agree with TRBD1. The CDR3 runs 15 residues. V lost 7 bases and J lost 0; bases outside the gene matches: 7. Germline V gene sequence: CDR1 MDHEN, CDR2 SYDVKM.